Following are 22 T cell receptor beta chains from one sample sequenced in a study of blood T cell repertoires in COVID-19. Here immunoSEQ multiplex PCR was the method, and the copy in TCRdb shows in-frame clones only, minus some. The table includes 450,000 or so clones, 80% to 90% detected once. Sequencing used peripheral blood. These receptors came from a man aged 18 to 30 with COVID-19, enrolled during active disease.

The V gene is TRBV6-5, the J gene TRBJ2-1; perhaps TRBD1 as D (5 bases). Germline V CDR1 and CDR2: MNHEY, SVGAGI. V dropped 3 bases and J dropped 6 bases, with 9 bases sitting between them. The CDR3 spans 13 residues. This CDR3 is CASSYQGINEQFF. The DNA of the CDR3 is TGTGCCAGCAGTTATCAGGGTATCAATGAGCAGTTCTTC.

This clone was seen a few times. Other DNA sequences in the sample encode the same CDR3. This chain connects TRBV7-9 to TRBJ1-4; 9 nucleotides match TRBD1. This CDR3 region has 14 residues. Germline V CDR1 and CDR2: SEHNR, FQNEAQ (reference sequence). Trimming removed 5 bases from V and 4 bases from J; junction bases left unmatched: 2. CDR3 loop: CASSATGGNEKLFF. The CDR3 DNA is TGTGCCAGCAGCGCGACAGGGGGTAATGAAAAACTGTTTTTT.

The chain recombines TRBV6-5 with TRBJ2-1; D ambiguous. Germline V CDR1 and CDR2: MNHEY, SVGAGI. V lost 10 bases, J lost 0 bases, and 7 bases lay in between. The length of the CDR3 is 12 residues. CDR3 loop: CAIGSSYNEQFF. The CDR3 DNA sequence: TGTGCCATTGGCAGCTCCTACAATGAGCAGTTCTTC.

The J gene is TRBJ2-1, the V gene TRBV7-3, with 9 bases fitting TRBD1. V lost 5 bases to trimming and J lost 6 bases; unmatched junction nucleotides: 8. Germline CDR1 reads SGHTA; CDR2 reads FQGTGA. This CDR3 comprises 15 residues. CDR3 DNA: TGTGCCAGCAGCCTAGGACTGACAGGGGGCAATGAGCAGTTCTTC. It yields the protein CASSLGLTGGNEQFF.

This clone was counted a single time. The V gene is TRBV28, the J gene TRBJ1-4; D unclear. Germline V gene lookup returns CDR1 MDHEN and CDR2 SYDVKM. V lost 8 bases to trimming and J lost 3 bases, with 7 bases between them. This CDR3 is 12 amino acids long. CDR3 protein: CASRSSNEKLFF. The CDR3 nucleotides are TGTGCCAGCCGCAGTTCTAATGAAAAACTGTTTTTT.

The J gene is TRBJ2-7, the V gene TRBV7-9; 8 bases agree with TRBD2. The CDR3 is made up of 16 amino acids. With V trimmed by 5 bases and J by 0 bases, 9 bases remained unmatched. The V gene's germline CDR1 is SEHNR and CDR2 FQNEAQ (reference sequence). CDR3 sequence (DNA): TGTGCCAGCAGCCCCTCGGGGGGGCTCAGCTCCTACGAGCAGTACTTC. It yields the protein CASSPSGGLSSYEQYF.

V and J are TRBV4-2 and TRBJ2-1, with 9 positions matching TRBD2. Germline V gives CDR1 LGHNA, CDR2 YNFKEQ. The V segment lost 0 bases and the J segment 1 base; nucleotides outside the gene matches: 4. This CDR3 region has 17 residues. The CDR3 protein is CASSQDRGGASYNEQFF. The CDR3 bases are TGTGCCAGCAGCCAAGATCGCGGGGGGGCGTCCTACAATGAGCAGTTCTTC.

The chain has TRBV4-1 and TRBJ2-5; D remains unclear. Germline CDR1 is MGHRA and CDR2 is YSYEKL. V was pared by 0 bases and J by 4 bases, with 12 bases between. CDR3 length: 15 residues. The CDR3 DNA is TGCGCCAGCAGCCAAGATCCGTTCCCTAGAGAGACCCAGTACTTC. Protein sequence: CASSQDPFPRETQYF.

This clone came up once. The chain couples TRBV7-9 to TRBJ2-7; 8 bases map to TRBD1. The J segment lost 6 bases and the V segment lost 4 bases, leaving 17 bases of the junction unmatched. Germline V gene sequence: CDR1 SEHNR, CDR2 FQNEAQ (reference sequence). CDR3 size: 17 residues. CDR3 sequence: CASSSSRRTGLPGEQYF. CDR3 in DNA: TGTGCCAGCAGCTCGTCGAGACGGACAGGGCTTCCGGGCGAGCAGTACTTC.

This chain connects TRBV2 to TRBJ1-2; the match to TRBD1 covers 8 bases. The CDR3 is made up of 15 amino acids. Looked up from germline, CDR1 is SNHLY and CDR2 is FYNNEI. Trimming cost V 1 base and J 4 bases; bases outside gene matches: 5. The CDR3 sequence: CASSEDQGAFYGYTF. The CDR3, as DNA: TGTGCCAGCAGTGAAGACCAGGGGGCTTTCTATGGCTACACCTTC.

This chain joins TRBV29-1 and TRBJ1-1, with a tentative D call TRBD1 (5 bases). The CDR3 runs 13 residues. The germline V gene encodes CDR1 SQVTM and CDR2 ANQGSEA. With 8 bases removed from V and 4 bases from J, the gap between germline ends came to 17 bases. CDR3 coding DNA: TGCAGCCCCGGAGGGGCGGTTGGCACTGAAGCTTTCTTT. Translation gives CSPGGAVGTEAFF.

Comment on this clone: The CDR3 carries no conserved terminal phenylalanine or tryptophan, so it likely arises from a read error. It is unclear where the CDR3 begins or ends on the DNA, so no DNA is shown, and the CDR3 is as TCRdb lists it. The chain has TRBV6-1 and TRBJ2-7; TRBD2 reflects the table's D call only, with no check against the DNA. Germline-derived CDR1 and CDR2 are MNHNS and SASEGT. The CDR3 contains 13 residues when both ends are counted. CDR3 sequence: CASSEANLAGGLL.

This chain uses TRBV5-4 with TRBJ2-7; TRBD2 matches 10 bases. Germline V gene lookup returns CDR1 SGHNT and CDR2 YYREEE (reference sequence). V gave up 3 bases and J gave up 3 bases; unmatched junction bases: 3. This CDR3 contains 14 residues. CDR3 nucleotide sequence: TGTGCCAGCAGCTCCGGGACTAGCGACTACGAGCAGTACTTC. The encoded protein is CASSSGTSDYEQYF.

The chain carries TRBV7-9 and TRBJ1-1; D is undetermined. The CDR3 covers 17 residues. CDR1 is SEHNR, CDR2 FQNEAQ, per germline (reference sequence). V dropped 3 bases and J dropped 2 bases, with 19 bases sitting between them. The CDR3 nucleotides read TGTGCCAGCAGCTTTACGGACTTCAGTCTTTTTAACACTGAAGCTTTCTTT. It encodes CASSFTDFSLFNTEAFF.

In this sample, this clone turned up once. The chain recombines TRBV5-4 with TRBJ2-3; 7 bases are shared with TRBD2. Germline V gene data show CDR1 as SGHNT and CDR2 as YYREEE (reference sequence). Germline trimming cut 3 bases from V and 0 bases from J; bases unmatched to any gene: 16. The length of the CDR3 is 19 residues. CDR3 in amino acids: CASSYKFIGASGSTDTQYF. CDR3 DNA: TGTGCCAGCAGCTATAAATTTATTGGGGCTAGCGGTAGCACAGATACGCAGTATTTT.

The rearrangement links TRBV30 to TRBJ2-1; 8 nucleotides line up with TRBD2. There are 15 residues in the CDR3. The junction had 10 bases not matched to a gene; V was cut back by 1 base and J by 8 bases. CDR1 GTSNPN and CDR2 SVGIG come from the germline V gene (reference sequence). CDR3 amino acids: CAWSAGGPGEDEQFF. The CDR3 region has the DNA TGTGCCTGGAGTGCGGGAGGGCCGGGTGAAGATGAGCAGTTCTTC.

The chain employs TRBV5-4 and TRBJ2-1; the match to TRBD1 covers 10 bases. CDR3 length equals 16 residues. V lost 5 bases to trimming and J lost 10 bases; unmatched junction nucleotides: 15. Germline CDR1 reads SGHNT; CDR2 reads YYREEE (reference sequence). CDR3 sequence reads: CASSKTGTGAPLEQFF. CDR3 DNA sequence: TGTGCCAGCAGTAAAACCGGGACAGGGGCTCCCCTGGAGCAGTTCTTC.

The chain links TRBV2 to TRBJ2-1; 14 nucleotides line up with TRBD2. The trim removed 7 bases at V and 10 bases at J, leaving 6 bases unmatched. The CDR3 runs to 14 residues. CDR1 SNHLY and CDR2 FYNNEI come from the germline V gene. CDR3 in DNA: TGTGCCAGCACCCGGGGACTAGCGGGGGAAGAGCAGTTCTTC. Its protein product is CASTRGLAGEEQFF.

This chain connects TRBV7-2 to TRBJ2-2, with TRBD1 as a possible D gene (6 bases). Looked up from germline, CDR1 is SGHTA and CDR2 is FQGNSA. The CDR3 runs 15 residues. Trimming cost V 4 bases and J 2 bases, with 11 bases left between them. The CDR3 DNA reads TGTGCCAGCAGCTCGACAGGCTATAACACCGGGGAGCTGTTTTTT. Protein sequence: CASSSTGYNTGELFF.

The V and J genes are TRBV5-1 and TRBJ2-1; 12 bases are shared with TRBD2. After removal of 0 bases from V and 6 bases from J, the junction contained 7 bases not matched to a gene. CDR1 is SGHRS and CDR2 is YFSETQ in the germline V gene. The CDR3 loop spans 17 amino acids. In nucleotides, the CDR3 is TGCGCCAGCAGCTTGGGCTCGGGACTAGCGGGTGTCAATGAGCAGTTCTTC. It encodes CASSLGSGLAGVNEQFF.

The genes are TRBV6-5 and TRBJ1-2; D may be TRBD1 (6 bases). Trimming left V 6 bases short and J 6 bases short, with 20 bases between. This CDR3 region has 15 residues. The germline gives CDR1 MNHEY, CDR2 SVGAGI. In DNA, the CDR3 is TGTGCCAGCAGCAGTACCGGGACACAAACGGATGGCTACACCTTC. This codes for CASSSTGTQTDGYTF.

The chain employs TRBV7-9 and TRBJ1-1; D may be TRBD1 (5 bases). Trimming removed 1 base at V and 3 bases at J, with 12 bases between. This CDR3 has 15 amino acids. Germline loops: CDR1 SEHNR, CDR2 FQNEAQ (reference sequence). The CDR3 DNA reads TGTGCCAGCAGCTTAGGGGGCGGTCTGCACACTGAAGCTTTCTTT. Translating it yields CASSLGGGLHTEAFF.